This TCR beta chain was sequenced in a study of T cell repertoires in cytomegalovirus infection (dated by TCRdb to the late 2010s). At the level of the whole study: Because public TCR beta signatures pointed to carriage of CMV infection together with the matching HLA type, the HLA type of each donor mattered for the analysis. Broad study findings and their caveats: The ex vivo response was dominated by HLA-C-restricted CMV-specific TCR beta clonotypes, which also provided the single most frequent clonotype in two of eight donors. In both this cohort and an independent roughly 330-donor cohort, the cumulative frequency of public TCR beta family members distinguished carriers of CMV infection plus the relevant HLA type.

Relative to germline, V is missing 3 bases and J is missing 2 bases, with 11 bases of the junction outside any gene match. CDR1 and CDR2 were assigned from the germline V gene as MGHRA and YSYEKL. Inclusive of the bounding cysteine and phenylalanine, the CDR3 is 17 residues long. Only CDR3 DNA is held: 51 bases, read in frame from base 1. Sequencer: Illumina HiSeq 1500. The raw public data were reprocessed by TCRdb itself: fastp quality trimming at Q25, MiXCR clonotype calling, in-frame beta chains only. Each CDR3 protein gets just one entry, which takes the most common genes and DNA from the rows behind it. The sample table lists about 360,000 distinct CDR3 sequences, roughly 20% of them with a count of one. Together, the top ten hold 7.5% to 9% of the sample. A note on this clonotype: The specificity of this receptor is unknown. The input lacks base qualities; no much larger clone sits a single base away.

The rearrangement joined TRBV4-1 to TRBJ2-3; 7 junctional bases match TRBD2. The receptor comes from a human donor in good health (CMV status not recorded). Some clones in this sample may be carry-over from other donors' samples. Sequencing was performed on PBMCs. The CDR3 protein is CASSQARGRATTDTQYF. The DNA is TGCGCCAGCAGCCAGGCCCGGGGGAGGGCCACCACAGATACGCAGTATTTT.